This is a list of T cell receptor beta chains from one sample in a study of blood T cell repertoires in COVID-19. Repertoires were generated with immunoSEQ multiplex PCR, while TCRdb's copy carries only in-frame clones and drops some. The sample contains roughly 260,000 clones, roughly nine tenths of which appear only once. The sample was peripheral blood. These receptors all come from a man aged 40-55 years who had recovered from COVID-19. The CDR3 runs from the conserved cysteine through the conserved F or W. Fields, in order: D gene, clone size, J gene, V gene, CDR3 DNA, CDR3 protein. A D gene is named only where the DNA matches it firmly. Only some rows state a clone size, as once, few, many or a class for expanded clones.

D: NA
size: NA
J: TRBJ1-1
V: TRBV19
DNA: TGTGCCAGTAGCCAAGGGGCGGGGAGTGCTTTCTTT
CDR3: CASSQGAGSAFF

D: NA
size: few
J: TRBJ1-2
V: TRBV15
DNA: TGTGCCACCAGCAGAGGGAAGGGAGGTGGCTACACCTTC
CDR3: CATSRGKGGGYTF

D: NA
size: NA
J: TRBJ1-1
V: TRBV12-3/TRBV12-4
DNA: TGTGCCAGCAGTTTAGCAGGGGTGGCGGCTTTCTTT
CDR3: CASSLAGVAAFF

D: NA
size: few
J: TRBJ2-2
V: TRBV9
DNA: TGTGCCAGCAGCGTAGGGTCACTAGGTTTTCCCGGGGAGCTGTTTTTT
CDR3: CASSVGSLGFPGELFF

D: NA
size: few
J: TRBJ1-1
V: TRBV19
DNA: TGTGCCAGTAGTATTACGGGGACTGAAGCTTTCTTT
CDR3: CASSITGTEAFF

D: NA
size: NA
J: TRBJ2-7
V: TRBV20-1
DNA: TGCAGTGCCAGTGGGACGGGACAAGGCTTCGACGAGCAGTACTTC
CDR3: CSASGTGQGFDEQYF

D: NA
size: NA
J: TRBJ1-2
V: TRBV15
DNA: TGTGCCACCAGCAGACACAGGGACTATGGCTACACCTTC
CDR3: CATSRHRDYGYTF

D: NA
size: NA
J: TRBJ1-5
V: TRBV12-3/TRBV12-4
DNA: TGTGCCACCCGGGTGGGGCCCCAGCATTTT
CDR3: CATRVGPQHF

D: TRBD1
size: NA
J: TRBJ1-2
V: TRBV4-3
DNA: TGCGCCAGCAGCCAAGATCTTGGGACAGGGGGTCGTGCCTACACCTTC
CDR3: CASSQDLGTGGRAYTF

D: NA
size: NA
J: TRBJ2-7
V: TRBV7-9
DNA: TGTGCCAGCAGCCGCACTTCCTACGAGCAGTACTTC
CDR3: CASSRTSYEQYF

D: TRBD2
size: NA
J: TRBJ2-5
V: TRBV5-4
DNA: TGTGCCAGCAAAAGAGCGGGGGGGCCCCGAGAGACCCAGTACTTC
CDR3: CASKRAGGPRETQYF

D: NA
size: once
J: TRBJ2-3
V: TRBV9
DNA: TGTGCCAGCAGCGTAGCAAGGGGTACAGATACGCAGTATTTT
CDR3: CASSVARGTDTQYF

D: TRBD1
size: NA
J: TRBJ1-2
V: TRBV18
DNA: TGTGCCAGCTCACCGGACTACAGGGGACCCTATGGCTACACCTTC
CDR3: CASSPDYRGPYGYTF

D: NA
size: few
J: TRBJ1-3
V: TRBV5-5
DNA: TGTGCCAGCAGCTTGGGTCTGGCATCTGGAAACACCATATATTTT
CDR3: CASSLGLASGNTIYF

D: TRBD2
size: NA
J: TRBJ2-5
V: TRBV2
DNA: TGTGCCAGCAGTGAACGTAGGCGGGGGGGCCGTGAGACCCAGTACTTC
CDR3: CASSERRRGGRETQYF

D: TRBD1
size: NA
J: TRBJ2-2
V: TRBV6-5
DNA: TGTGCCAGCAGGCGCAGGGGGCGGAACACCGGGGAGCTGTTTTTT
CDR3: CASRRRGRNTGELFF

D: NA
size: NA
J: TRBJ1-4
V: TRBV4-2
DNA: TGTGCCAGCAGCCCCCGCCCAGGACAGGAAAAACTGTTTTTT
CDR3: CASSPRPGQEKLFF

D: TRBD1
size: NA
J: TRBJ1-1
V: TRBV6-5
DNA: TGTGCCAGCACCCAGGGGGCGGACACTGAAGCTTTCTTT
CDR3: CASTQGADTEAFF

D: TRBD1
size: NA
J: TRBJ2-1
V: TRBV11-1
DNA: TGTGCCAGCAGCGAGCCGGACAGGTACAATGAGCAGTTCTTC
CDR3: CASSEPDRYNEQFF

D: NA
size: NA
J: TRBJ2-2
V: TRBV9
DNA: TGTGCCAGCAGCGTAGATGTACTCGAACTGTTTTTT
CDR3: CASSVDVLELFF

D: NA
size: NA
J: TRBJ2-7
V: TRBV4-3
DNA: TGCGCCAGCAGTCTTGGTCAGGGGGGAAGAGGCGAGCAGTACTTC
CDR3: CASSLGQGGRGEQYF

D: NA
size: once
J: TRBJ1-1
V: TRBV4-2
DNA: TGTGCCAGCAGCCAAGATGAATTCGAGAGGCAGCCTCCAGCTTTCTTT
CDR3: CASSQDEFERQPPAFF

D: TRBD2
size: NA
J: TRBJ2-1
V: TRBV30
DNA: TGTGCCTGGAGCTCTGGGCTAGCGGGAGGTTATGAGCAGTTCTTC
CDR3: CAWSSGLAGGYEQFF

D: TRBD2
size: NA
J: TRBJ2-1
V: TRBV6-6
DNA: TGTGCCAGCAGTACCAGGACTAGCATCTATGAGCAGTTCTTC
CDR3: CASSTRTSIYEQFF

D: NA
size: NA
J: TRBJ2-7
V: TRBV6-5
DNA: TGTGCCAGCAGCCATTGGACTGGCGAGCAGTACTTC
CDR3: CASSHWTGEQYF

D: NA
size: NA
J: TRBJ2-3
V: TRBV6-5
DNA: TGTGCCAGCAGCTTAGATACGCAGTATTTT
CDR3: CASSLDTQYF

D: TRBD2
size: NA
J: TRBJ2-7
V: TRBV4-2
DNA: TGTGCCAGCAGCCAGACAATTAGCGGGAGTTCCCATAAGAACGAGCAGTACTTC
CDR3: CASSQTISGSSHKNEQYF

D: NA
size: NA
J: TRBJ1-1
V: TRBV5-8
DNA: TGTGCCAGCAGCCAAGGGACTGTCCCTGGCATGAACACTGAAGCTTTCTTT
CDR3: CASSQGTVPGMNTEAFF

D: NA
size: NA
J: TRBJ2-1
V: TRBV5-4
DNA: TGTGCCAGCAGCTTGGACCTAGACCGGTACAATGAGCAGTTCTTC
CDR3: CASSLDLDRYNEQFF

D: TRBD2
size: NA
J: TRBJ2-1
V: TRBV6-5
DNA: TGTGCCAGCAGTACCGGACTAGCGGGATACAATGAGCAGTTCTTC
CDR3: CASSTGLAGYNEQFF

D: TRBD1
size: NA
J: TRBJ1-2
V: TRBV6-6
DNA: TGTGCCAGCAGTTACAGGGGGCTCGGCTATGGCTACACCTTC
CDR3: CASSYRGLGYGYTF

D: NA
size: NA
J: TRBJ2-5
V: TRBV2
DNA: TGTGCCAGCAAGCGACAGCAAGAGACCCAGTACTTC
CDR3: CASKRQQETQYF

D: TRBD1
size: NA
J: TRBJ1-6
V: TRBV10-1
DNA: TGCGCCAGCAGTCCGGACCGGGACAGATCTTCACCCCTCCACTTT
CDR3: CASSPDRDRSSPLHF

D: NA
size: NA
J: TRBJ2-1
V: TRBV29-1
DNA: TGCAGCGCGCCGCCGGAGGACAGCCTTTACAATGAGCAGTTCTTC
CDR3: CSAPPEDSLYNEQFF

D: NA
size: NA
J: TRBJ2-1
V: TRBV9
DNA: TGTGCCAGCAGCGTACGAGACAATGAGCAGTTCTTC
CDR3: CASSVRDNEQFF

D: NA
size: NA
J: TRBJ2-7
V: TRBV2
DNA: TGTGCCAGCAGTTTAGACATAAGCTCCTACGAGCAGTACTTC
CDR3: CASSLDISSYEQYF

D: TRBD1
size: NA
J: TRBJ1-2
V: TRBV10-3
DNA: TGTGCCATCAGCTCGGGACAGGCCTCTAACTATGGCTACACCTTC
CDR3: CAISSGQASNYGYTF

D: TRBD2
size: NA
J: TRBJ2-5
V: TRBV4-2
DNA: TGTGCCAGCCAACTAGCGGGAGGGCAACTGGAGACCCAGTACTTC
CDR3: CASQLAGGQLETQYF

D: TRBD2
size: once
J: TRBJ2-3
V: TRBV7-9
DNA: TGTGCCAGCAGCGACCACCCTTTAGCGGGGAGCACAGATACGCAGTATTTT
CDR3: CASSDHPLAGSTDTQYF

D: NA
size: NA
J: TRBJ2-5
V: TRBV12-5
DNA: TGTGCTAGTGGTTTGGCAGGGCTGGAGACCCAGTACTTC
CDR3: CASGLAGLETQYF